These 21 T cell receptor beta chains originate from one sample sequenced in a study of cytomegalovirus exposure and HLA in healthy donors. The PCR was carried out with 60 Vbeta primers and 13 Jbeta primers. The protocol was immunoSEQ multiplex PCR, while the TCRdb copy is restricted to in-frame clones and leaves out a portion. This sample has some 180,000 clones; 70% to 80% occur once, and the top ten carry about 1.9%. The sequenced sample consisted of PBMCs. The source of these receptors is a man in his thirties or forties in good health and CMV-seronegative.

This chain connects TRBV11-3 to TRBJ2-2, with D uncertain. CDR3 size: 16 residues. CDR1 SGHNT and CDR2 YENEEA come from the germline V gene. With 4 bases removed from V and 8 bases from J, the gap between germline ends came to 20 bases. This CDR3 is CASSSLAPEFAGELFF. As DNA, the CDR3 is TGTGCCAGCAGCTCTTTAGCCCCGGAGTTTGCTGGGGAGCTGTTTTTT.

The chain has TRBV6-1 and TRBJ1-2; D remains ambiguous. Germline CDR1 is MNHNS and CDR2 is SASEGT. The CDR3 runs to 17 residues. V lost 3 bases and J 5 bases, leaving 22 bases between the germline ends. The CDR3 region is CASSDSFSRQRSYGYTF. CDR3 DNA: TGTGCCAGCAGTGATTCTTTTAGTCGGCAGCGATCTTATGGCTACACCTTC.

The V call is TRBV11-1, the J call TRBJ2-1; 15 bases match TRBD2. Germline V gene data show CDR1 as SGHAT and CDR2 as FQDESV (reference sequence). The CDR3 spans 17 residues. The V segment lost 5 bases and the J segment 7 bases; nucleotides outside the gene matches: 9. The CDR3 is CASSMWTSGRAANEQFF. As DNA, the CDR3 is TGTGCCAGCAGCATGTGGACTAGCGGGAGGGCCGCAAATGAGCAGTTCTTC.

The chain employs TRBV7-3 and TRBJ2-5; a possible D gene is TRBD1 (5 bases). This CDR3 is 14 amino acids long. V lost 5 bases and J 3 bases, leaving 13 bases between the germline ends. The germline CDR1 and CDR2 sequences are SGHTA and FQGTGA. CDR3 DNA sequence: TGTGCCAGCAGCCGTGGGCAGGGAAAAGAGACCCAGTACTTC. Encoded protein: CASSRGQGKETQYF.

The rearrangement uses TRBV27 and TRBJ2-1; 8 positions agree with TRBD2. The CDR3 extends over 17 amino acids. V was clipped by 5 bases and J by 6 bases; unmatched bases: 15. Germline values: CDR1 MNHEY, CDR2 SMNVEV (reference sequence). The CDR3 DNA is TGTGCCAGCAGTACATCCTCCCCGGGACTAGTGGGCAATGAGCAGTTCTTC. Amino acids: CASSTSSPGLVGNEQFF.

In its sample, this clone was seen a few times. This rearrangement joins TRBV5-6 to TRBJ2-5, with D possibly matching TRBD1 (5 bases). Germline V gives CDR1 SGHDT, CDR2 YYEEEE. The V and J ends lost 5 bases and 5 bases respectively, with 13 bases between them. The CDR3 has 13 residues. The CDR3 sequence: CASRVIGVETQYF. CDR3 sequence (DNA): TGTGCCAGCAGGGTAATAGGGGTGGAGACCCAGTACTTC. Together with reference TRBV5-6 and TRBJ2-5, the CDR3 gives the full variable domain: DAGVTQSPTHLIKTRGQQVTLRCSPKSGHDTVSWYQQALGQGPQFIFQYYEEEERQRGNFPDRFSGHQFPNYSSELNVNALLLGDSALYLCASRVIGVETQYFGPGTRLLVL.

The rearrangement joins TRBV5-1 to TRBJ2-5, with TRBD1 matching 8 bases. Germline V gene data show CDR1 as SGHRS and CDR2 as YFSETQ. This CDR3 comprises 16 residues. Trimming removed 2 bases from V and 3 bases from J; junction bases left unmatched: 9. The CDR3 loop is CASSFSLGDRKETQYF. In nucleotides, the CDR3 is TGCGCCAGCAGCTTTTCTCTCGGGGACAGGAAAGAGACCCAGTACTTC.

In its sample, this clone was seen a few times. The chain recombines TRBV2 with TRBJ1-5; the D gene is possibly TRBD1 (5 bases). Germline values: CDR1 SNHLY, CDR2 FYNNEI. This CDR3 contains 16 residues. The V end was cut by 7 bases, the J end by 0 bases, with 16 bases between. Here the CDR3 reads CASNGRGGYSNQPQHF. The CDR3 bases are TGTGCCAGCAATGGGAGGGGCGGGTATAGCAATCAGCCCCAGCATTTT.

The chain joins TRBV19 to TRBJ2-2; 7 bases are a match to TRBD1. This CDR3 contains 14 residues. The ends lost 5 bases at V and 7 bases at J; junction bases unmatched: 7. From germline, CDR1 is LNHDA and CDR2 SQIVND (reference sequence). CDR3 in amino acids: CASSRDRVGGELFF. CDR3 nucleotide sequence: TGTGCCAGTAGTCGCGACAGGGTAGGCGGGGAGCTGTTTTTT.

The J gene is TRBJ1-2, the V gene TRBV5-4; D gene ambiguous. This CDR3 spans 13 amino acids. Germline V CDR1 and CDR2: SGHNT, YYREEE (reference sequence). Trimming removed 5 bases from V and 1 base from J, with 9 bases in between. This chain's CDR3 is CASRTTFNYGYTF. CDR3 coding DNA: TGTGCCAGCAGAACGACATTTAACTATGGCTACACCTTC.

The chain uses TRBV10-3 and TRBJ1-1; D is unclear. Trimming shortened V by 5 bases and J by 5 bases, and 9 bases separated the two germline ends. This CDR3 region has 12 residues. CDR1 and CDR2 (germline): ENHRY, SYGVKD. CDR3 coding DNA: TGTGCCATCAGTCAACGCGGGACTGAAGCTTTCTTT. Translated: CAISQRGTEAFF.

Only one count was recorded for this clone. The chain recombines TRBV2 with TRBJ2-1, with D perhaps matching TRBD1 (6 bases). V was pared by 5 bases and J by 6 bases, with 20 bases between. In germline, CDR1 is SNHLY, CDR2 FYNNEI. The CDR3 has 16 residues. The CDR3 DNA reads TGTGCCAGCAGTACTTCCACAGGGCTCCGAACCAATGAGCAGTTCTTC. Translation gives CASSTSTGLRTNEQFF.

The chain is built from TRBV29-1 and TRBJ2-7, with D maybe TRBD1 (6 bases). The CDR3 length is 12 residues. V gave up 6 bases and J gave up 3 bases, with 12 bases separating them. Germline V gene data show CDR1 as SQVTM and CDR2 as ANQGSEA. The CDR3 sequence is CSVDRLDYEQYF. The CDR3 DNA follows: TGCAGCGTAGACAGGTTAGACTACGAGCAGTACTTC.

V and J are TRBV5-1 and TRBJ2-4; 11 bases align to TRBD1. The length of the CDR3 is 14 residues. V lost 5 bases to trimming and J lost 9 bases; unmatched junction nucleotides: 7. Germline assignment: CDR1 SGHRS and CDR2 YFSETQ. The CDR3 region is CASRQGQGDSIQYF. Here the CDR3 DNA reads TGCGCCAGCAGACAGGGACAGGGGGACAGCATTCAGTACTTC.

This sequence joins TRBV5-5 and TRBJ1-5; 9 bases map to TRBD1. Germline V gene sequence: CDR1 SGHKS, CDR2 YYEKEE (reference sequence). Germline trimming cut 3 bases from V and 6 bases from J; bases unmatched to any gene: 10. The CDR3 loop spans 16 amino acids. The CDR3, as DNA: TGTGCCAGCAGCTGGACTTCCGGGACAGGGCTTCAGCCCCAGCATTTT. Amino acids: CASSWTSGTGLQPQHF.

As for this clone: The DNA is left out, because the CDR3 cannot be placed on it with certainty; the CDR3 is given as TCRdb lists it. The chain recombines TRBV6-1 with TRBJ2-5; the table's D call TRBD2 went unverified against the DNA. The CDR3 sequence runs 18 residues, both termini included. From germline, CDR1 is MNHNS and CDR2 SASEGT. CDR3: CASSERGGTSSSSETQYF.

This chain uses TRBV18 with TRBJ2-7; 9 bases are shared with TRBD1. CDR1 and CDR2 (germline): KGHSH, LQKENI. J gave up 2 bases and V 3 bases, and 2 bases lay outside the gene matches. The CDR3 contains 14 residues. As DNA, the CDR3 is TGTGCCAGCTCACCTAGGACAGGGGCCTACGAGCAGTACTTC. Its protein is CASSPRTGAYEQYF.

As for this clone: Additional DNA sequences in this sample encode the identical CDR3. The rearrangement links TRBV28 to TRBJ2-2, with D tentatively TRBD1 (6 bases). The germline CDR1 and CDR2 sequences are MDHEN and SYDVKM. The CDR3 has 12 residues. The ends were cut back, 7 bases at V and 5 bases at J, with 8 bases in the middle. The CDR3 loop is CASTRGTGELFF. The CDR3 nucleotides are TGTGCCAGCACCAGGGGTACCGGGGAGCTGTTTTTT.

This clone was counted between two and nine times. This chain links TRBV25-1 with TRBJ2-3; 12 bases map to TRBD2. This CDR3 spans 14 amino acids. V was clipped by 7 bases and J by 4 bases; unmatched bases: 3. Germline CDR1 reads MGHDK; CDR2 reads SYGVNS. The DNA of the CDR3 is TGTGCCAGCACGACTAGCGGGAGTTCAGATACGCAGTATTTT. Protein sequence: CASTTSGSSDTQYF.

V usage is TRBV9 and J usage is TRBJ2-3, with 12 bases that match TRBD2. The length of the CDR3 is 18 residues. Unmatched junction bases numbered 9, after V lost 0 bases and J lost 4 bases. Germline V CDR1 and CDR2: SGDLS, YYNGEE. CDR3 protein: CASSVVGLAGGLADTQYF. The CDR3 DNA reads TGTGCCAGCAGCGTAGTCGGTCTAGCGGGAGGGCTGGCAGATACGCAGTATTTT.

This chain joins TRBV28 and TRBJ1-1, with 7 bases lining up with TRBD1. CDR1 is MDHEN and CDR2 is SYDVKM in the germline V gene. The CDR3 spans 15 residues. CDR3 sequence reads: CASYPFVRGSFQAFF. The CDR3 DNA is TGTGCGAGCTATCCGTTCGTCAGGGGGTCATTTCAAGCTTTCTTT. The variable domain in full, completed from reference TRBV28 and TRBJ1-1, reads DVKVTQSSRYLVKRTGEKVFLECVQDMDHENMFWYRQDPGLGLRLIYFSYDVKMKEKGDIPEGYSVSREKKERFSLILESASTNQTSMYLCASYPFVRGSFQAFFGQGTRLTVV.